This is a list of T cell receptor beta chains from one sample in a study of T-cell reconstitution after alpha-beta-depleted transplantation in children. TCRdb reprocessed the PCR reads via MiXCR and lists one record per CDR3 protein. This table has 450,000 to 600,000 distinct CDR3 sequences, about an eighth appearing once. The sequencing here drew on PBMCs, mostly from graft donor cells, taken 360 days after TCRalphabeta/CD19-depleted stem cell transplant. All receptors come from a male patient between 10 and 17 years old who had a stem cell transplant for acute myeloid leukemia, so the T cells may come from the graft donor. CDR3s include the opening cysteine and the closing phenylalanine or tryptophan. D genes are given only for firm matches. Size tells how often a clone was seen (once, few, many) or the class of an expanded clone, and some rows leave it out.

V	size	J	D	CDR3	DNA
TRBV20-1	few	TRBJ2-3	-	CSARVPGTYTDTQYF	TGCAGTGCTAGAGTCCCTGGGACTTACACAGATACGCAGTATTTT
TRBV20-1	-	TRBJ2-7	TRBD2	CSARVGTSAYEQYF	TGCAGTGCTAGAGTTGGGACTAGTGCCTACGAGCAGTACTTC
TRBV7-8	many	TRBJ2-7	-	CASSLRTGLYEQYF	TGTGCCAGCAGCCTGCGGACTGGATTGTACGAGCAGTACTTC
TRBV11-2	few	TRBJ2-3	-	CASSFRRDWSTDTQYF	TGTGCCAGCAGCTTTAGGAGGGACTGGAGCACAGATACGCAGTATTTT
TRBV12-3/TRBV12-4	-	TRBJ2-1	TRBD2	CASSLLPSGAYPYNEQFF	TGTGCCAGCAGTTTATTGCCTAGCGGGGCCTACCCCTACAATGAGCAGTTCTTC
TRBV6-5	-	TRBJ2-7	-	CASRHSLGEYSYEQYF	TGTGCCAGCAGACACTCGTTAGGGGAATACTCCTACGAGCAGTACTTC
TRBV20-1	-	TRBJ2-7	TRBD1	CSANTDRGYEQYF	TGCAGTGCTAACACGGACAGGGGCTACGAGCAGTACTTC
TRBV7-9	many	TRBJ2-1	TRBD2	CARSGMEIYNEQFF	TGTGCCAGAAGCGGGATGGAGATATACAATGAGCAGTTCTTC
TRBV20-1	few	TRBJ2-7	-	CSAGGPGSEQYF	TGCAGTGCTGGGGGGCCCGGGTCCGAGCAGTACTTC
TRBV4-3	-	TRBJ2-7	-	CASSRLLGGLYEQYF	TGCGCCAGCAGCCGCCTTCTGGGGGGCCTTTACGAGCAGTACTTC
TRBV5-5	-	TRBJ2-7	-	CASSRGGQGRHEQYF	TGTGCCAGCAGCCGGGGGGGACAGGGTCGGCACGAGCAGTACTTC
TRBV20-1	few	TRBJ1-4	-	CSARDLAWGLDEKLFF	TGCAGTGCTAGAGATCTCGCCTGGGGGCTGGATGAAAAACTGTTTTTT
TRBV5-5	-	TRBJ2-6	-	CATTRIGLTGGANVLTF	TGTGCCACCACCCGTATAGGACTGACGGGCGGGGCCAACGTCCTGACTTTC
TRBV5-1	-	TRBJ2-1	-	CASSLTGVVNEQFF	TGCGCCAGCAGCTTGACAGGAGTAGTCAATGAGCAGTTCTTC
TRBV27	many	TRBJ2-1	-	CASSFGLGTLNEQFF	TGTGCCAGCAGTTTTGGGCTAGGAACGCTCAATGAGCAGTTCTTC
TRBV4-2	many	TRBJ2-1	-	CASSQDRAGIGLYNEQFF	TGTGCCAGCAGCCAAGATAGGGCCGGGATAGGCCTGTACAATGAGCAGTTCTTC
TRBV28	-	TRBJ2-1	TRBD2	CASSLNLAGGDNEQFF	TGTGCCAGCAGTTTGAATCTAGCGGGAGGCGACAATGAGCAGTTCTTC
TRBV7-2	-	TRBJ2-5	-	CASSPPPIGETQYF	TGTGCCAGCAGCCCTCCCCCAATAGGAGAGACCCAGTACTTC
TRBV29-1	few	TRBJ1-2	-	CSVGHLPGQGYTF	TGCAGCGTTGGGCACCTGCCAGGGCAGGGCTACACCTTC
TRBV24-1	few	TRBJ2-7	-	CATSDPTDPFYEQYF	TGTGCCACCAGTGACCCGACAGATCCTTTCTACGAGCAGTACTTC
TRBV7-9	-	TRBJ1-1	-	CASSLTGGYTEAFF	TGTGCCAGCAGCTTGACAGGAGGGTACACTGAAGCTTTCTTT
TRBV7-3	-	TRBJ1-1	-	CASSSEGLEAFF	TGTGCCAGCAGCTCTGAGGGCCTCGAAGCTTTCTTT
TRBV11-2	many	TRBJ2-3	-	CASSFRQSTDTQYF	TGTGCCAGCAGCTTCCGGCAGAGCACAGATACGCAGTATTTT
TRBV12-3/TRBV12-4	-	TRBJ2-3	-	CASSLGSGLGGVSTDTQYF	TGTGCCAGCAGTTTAGGGTCCGGGCTAGGAGGGGTTAGCACAGATACGCAGTATTTT
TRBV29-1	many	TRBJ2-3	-	CSVRTGTDTQYF	TGCAGCGTTAGGACAGGCACAGATACGCAGTATTTT
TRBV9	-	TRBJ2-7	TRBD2	CASSVGPSGITHEQYF	TGTGCCAGCAGCGTAGGTCCCAGCGGGATAACCCACGAGCAGTACTTC
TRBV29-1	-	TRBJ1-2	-	CSVEDPDSGYTF	TGCAGCGTTGAAGATCCCGATTCGGGCTACACCTTC
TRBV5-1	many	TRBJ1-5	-	CASSPTSNQPQHF	TGCGCCAGCAGCCCCACGTCCAATCAGCCCCAGCATTTT
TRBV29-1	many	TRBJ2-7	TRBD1	CSVPTGHSYEQYF	TGCAGCGTTCCGACAGGGCACTCCTACGAGCAGTACTTC
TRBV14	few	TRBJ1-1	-	CASSQERVLGTEAFF	TGTGCCAGCAGCCAAGAAAGGGTTTTGGGGACTGAAGCTTTCTTT
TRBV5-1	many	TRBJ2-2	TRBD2	CASSRRLAGDPTGELFF	TGCGCCAGCAGCCGCAGACTAGCGGGTGACCCCACCGGGGAGCTGTTTTTT
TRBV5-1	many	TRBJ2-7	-	CASSDEEVVHDEQYF	TGCGCCAGCTCTGATGAGGAGGTAGTGCACGACGAGCAGTACTTC
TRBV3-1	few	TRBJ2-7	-	CASTSVGRRNEQYF	TGTGCCAGCACCTCCGTTGGCAGGAGAAACGAGCAGTACTTC
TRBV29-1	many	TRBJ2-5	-	CSVDARASETQYF	TGCAGCGTTGACGCCAGGGCGTCGGAGACCCAGTACTTC
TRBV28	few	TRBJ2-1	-	CASSRMGRSSYNEQFF	TGTGCCAGCAGCCGTATGGGGCGGAGCTCCTACAATGAGCAGTTCTTC
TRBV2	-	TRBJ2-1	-	CASSDRTAYNEQFF	TGTGCCAGCAGTGATAGGACAGCATACAATGAGCAGTTCTTC
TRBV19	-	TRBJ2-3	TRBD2	CASSIIAPTGGGADTQYF	TGTGCCAGTAGTATTATTGCCCCCACGGGAGGGGGGGCAGATACGCAGTATTTT
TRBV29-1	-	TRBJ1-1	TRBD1	CSALTGGNTEAFF	TGCAGCGCCCTAACAGGGGGCAACACTGAAGCTTTCTTT
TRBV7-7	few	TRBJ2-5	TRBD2	CASSLLTSGSQETQYF	TGTGCTAGCAGCTTATTAACTAGCGGGTCCCAAGAGACCCAGTACTTC
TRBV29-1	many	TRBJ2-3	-	CSVGSSTDTQYF	TGCAGCGTTGGTTCTAGCACAGATACGCAGTATTTT
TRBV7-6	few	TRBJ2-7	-	CASSFGSGTFGDEQYF	TGTGCCAGCAGTTTCGGTAGCGGAACCTTTGGGGACGAGCAGTACTTC
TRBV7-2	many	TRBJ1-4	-	CASSLGEEKLFF	TGTGCCAGCAGCTTAGGGGAGGAAAAACTGTTTTTT
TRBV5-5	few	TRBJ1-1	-	CASSSDPAMNTEAFF	TGTGCCAGCAGCTCGGACCCTGCCATGAACACTGAAGCTTTCTTT
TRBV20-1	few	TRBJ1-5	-	CSARALQVINQPQHF	TGCAGTGCCCGGGCCCTCCAAGTTATCAATCAGCCCCAGCATTTT